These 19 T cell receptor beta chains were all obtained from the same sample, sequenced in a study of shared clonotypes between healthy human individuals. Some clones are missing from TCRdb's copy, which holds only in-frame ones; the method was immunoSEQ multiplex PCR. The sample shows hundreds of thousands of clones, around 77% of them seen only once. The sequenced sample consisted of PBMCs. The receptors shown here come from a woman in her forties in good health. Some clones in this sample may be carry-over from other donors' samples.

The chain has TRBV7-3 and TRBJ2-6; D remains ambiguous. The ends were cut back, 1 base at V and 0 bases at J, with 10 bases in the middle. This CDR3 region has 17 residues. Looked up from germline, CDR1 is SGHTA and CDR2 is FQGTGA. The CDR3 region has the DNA TGTGCCAGCAGCTTAAGAGGCTCCAACTCTGGGGCCAACGTCCTGACTTTC. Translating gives CASSLRGSNSGANVLTF.

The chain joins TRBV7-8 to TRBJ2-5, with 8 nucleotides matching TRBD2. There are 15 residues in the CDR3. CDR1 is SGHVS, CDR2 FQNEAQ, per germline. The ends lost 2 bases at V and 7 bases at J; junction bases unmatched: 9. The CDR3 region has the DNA TGTGCCAGCAGCTTACTCCTAGCGGGTCTGGGGACCCAGTACTTC. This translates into CASSLLLAGLGTQYF.

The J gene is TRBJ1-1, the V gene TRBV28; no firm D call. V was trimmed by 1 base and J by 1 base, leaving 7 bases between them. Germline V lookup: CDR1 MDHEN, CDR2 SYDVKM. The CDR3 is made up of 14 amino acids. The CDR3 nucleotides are TGTGCCAGCAGTTTATTTGCCTCGAACACTGAAGCTTTCTTT. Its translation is CASSLFASNTEAFF.

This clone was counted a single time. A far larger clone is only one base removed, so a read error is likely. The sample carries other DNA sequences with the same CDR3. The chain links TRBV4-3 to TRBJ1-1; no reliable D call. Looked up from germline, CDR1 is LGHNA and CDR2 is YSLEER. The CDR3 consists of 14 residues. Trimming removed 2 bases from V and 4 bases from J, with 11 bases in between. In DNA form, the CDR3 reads TGCGCCAGCAGCCAACGTACGTCAAGCACTGAAGCTTTCTTT. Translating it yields CASSQRTSSTEAFF.

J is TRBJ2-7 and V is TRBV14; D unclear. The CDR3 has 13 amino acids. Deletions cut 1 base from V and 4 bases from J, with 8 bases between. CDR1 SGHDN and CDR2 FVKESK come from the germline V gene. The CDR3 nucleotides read TGTGCCAGCAGCCAAGGATACAATTACGAGCAGTACTTC. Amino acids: CASSQGYNYEQYF.

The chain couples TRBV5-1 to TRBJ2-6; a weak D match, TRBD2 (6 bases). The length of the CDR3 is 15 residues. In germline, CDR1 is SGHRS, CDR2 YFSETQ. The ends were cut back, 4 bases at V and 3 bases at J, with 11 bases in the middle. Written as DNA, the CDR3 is TGCGCCAGCAGCCCGGGGGTAGGTGGGGCCAACGTCCTGACTTTC. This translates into CASSPGVGGANVLTF.

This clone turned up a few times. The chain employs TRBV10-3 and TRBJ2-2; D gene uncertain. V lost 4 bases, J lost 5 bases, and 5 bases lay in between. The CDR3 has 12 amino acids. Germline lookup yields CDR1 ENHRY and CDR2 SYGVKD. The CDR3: CAISVVTGELFF. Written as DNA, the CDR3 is TGTGCCATCAGTGTTGTTACCGGGGAGCTGTTTTTT.

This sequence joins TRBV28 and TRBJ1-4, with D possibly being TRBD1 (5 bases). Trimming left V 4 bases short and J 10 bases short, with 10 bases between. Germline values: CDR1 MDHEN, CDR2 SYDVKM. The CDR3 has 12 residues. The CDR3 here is CASSSQGRKLFF. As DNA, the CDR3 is TGTGCCAGCAGTTCGCAGGGCAGAAAACTGTTTTTT.

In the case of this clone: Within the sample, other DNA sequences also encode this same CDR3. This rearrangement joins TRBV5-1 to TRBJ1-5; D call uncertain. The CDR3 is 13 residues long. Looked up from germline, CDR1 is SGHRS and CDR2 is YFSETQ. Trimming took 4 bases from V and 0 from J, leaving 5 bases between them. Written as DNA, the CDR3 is TGCGCCAGCAGCGAAAATAGCAATCAGCCCCAGCATTTT. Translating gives CASSENSNQPQHF.

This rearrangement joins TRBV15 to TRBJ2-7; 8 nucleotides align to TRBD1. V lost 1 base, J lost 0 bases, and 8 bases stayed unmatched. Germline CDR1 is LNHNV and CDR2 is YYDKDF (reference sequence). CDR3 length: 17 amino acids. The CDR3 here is CATSRGLRDRSSYEQYF. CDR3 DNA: TGTGCCACCAGCAGAGGCCTAAGGGACAGGAGCTCCTACGAGCAGTACTTC. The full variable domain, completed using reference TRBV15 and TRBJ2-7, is DAMVIQNPRYQVTQFGKPVTLSCSQTLNHNVMYWYQQKSSQAPKLLFHYYDKDFNNEADTPDNFQSRRPNTSFCFLDIRSPGLGDTAMYLCATSRGLRDRSSYEQYFGPGTRLTVT.

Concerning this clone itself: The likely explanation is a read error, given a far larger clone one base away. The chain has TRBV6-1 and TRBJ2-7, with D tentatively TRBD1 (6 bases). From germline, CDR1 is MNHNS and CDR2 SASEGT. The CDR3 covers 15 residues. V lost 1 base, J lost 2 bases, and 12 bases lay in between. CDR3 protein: CASSEGVGAPYEQYF. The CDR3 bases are TGTGCCAGCAGTGAAGGTGTGGGGGCCCCCTACGAGCAGTACTTC.

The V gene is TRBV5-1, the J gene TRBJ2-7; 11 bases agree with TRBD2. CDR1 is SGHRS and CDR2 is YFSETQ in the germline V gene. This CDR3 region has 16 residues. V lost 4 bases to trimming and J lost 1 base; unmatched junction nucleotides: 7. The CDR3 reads CASSLGLAGDSYEQYF. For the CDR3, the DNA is TGCGCCAGCAGCCTCGGACTAGCGGGTGATTCCTACGAGCAGTACTTC.

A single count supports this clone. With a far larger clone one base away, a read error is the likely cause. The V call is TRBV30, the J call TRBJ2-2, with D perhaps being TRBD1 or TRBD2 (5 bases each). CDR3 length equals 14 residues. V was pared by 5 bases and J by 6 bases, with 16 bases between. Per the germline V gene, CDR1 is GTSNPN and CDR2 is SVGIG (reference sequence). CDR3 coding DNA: TGTGCCTGGGCCGGGACCGCCCTCTCCGGGGAGCTGTTTTTT. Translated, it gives CAWAGTALSGELFF. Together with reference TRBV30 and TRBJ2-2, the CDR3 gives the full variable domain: SQTIHQWPATLVQPVGSPLSLECTVEGTSNPNLYWYRQAAGRGLQLLFYSVGIGQISSEVPQNLSASRPQDRQFILSSKKLLLSDSGFYLCAWAGTALSGELFFGEGSRLTVL.

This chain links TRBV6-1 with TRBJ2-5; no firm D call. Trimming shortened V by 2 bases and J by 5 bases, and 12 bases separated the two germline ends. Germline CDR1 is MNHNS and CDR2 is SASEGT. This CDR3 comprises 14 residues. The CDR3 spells CASSESSTRETQYF. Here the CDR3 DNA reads TGTGCCAGCAGTGAAAGTTCCACCAGGGAGACCCAGTACTTC.

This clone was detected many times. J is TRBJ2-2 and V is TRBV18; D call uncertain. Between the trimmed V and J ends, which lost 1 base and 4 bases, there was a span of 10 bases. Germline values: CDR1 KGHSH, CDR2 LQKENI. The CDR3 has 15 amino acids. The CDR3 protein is CASSPRRQSTGELFF. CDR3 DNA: TGTGCCAGCTCACCACGCCGCCAGAGCACCGGGGAGCTGTTTTTT.

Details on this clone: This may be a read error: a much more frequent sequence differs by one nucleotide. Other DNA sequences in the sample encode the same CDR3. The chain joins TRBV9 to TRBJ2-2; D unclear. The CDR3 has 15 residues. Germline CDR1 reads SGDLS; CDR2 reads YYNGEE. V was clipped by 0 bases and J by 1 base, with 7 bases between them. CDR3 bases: TGTGCCAGCAGCGTAGGAGGCTTGAACACCGGGGAGCTGTTTTTT. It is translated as CASSVGGLNTGELFF.

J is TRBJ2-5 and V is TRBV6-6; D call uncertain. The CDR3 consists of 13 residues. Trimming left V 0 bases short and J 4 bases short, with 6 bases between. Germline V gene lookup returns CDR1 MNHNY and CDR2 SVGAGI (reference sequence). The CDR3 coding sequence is TGTGCCAGCAGTTACTCGAAGGGAGAGACCCAGTACTTC. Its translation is CASSYSKGETQYF.

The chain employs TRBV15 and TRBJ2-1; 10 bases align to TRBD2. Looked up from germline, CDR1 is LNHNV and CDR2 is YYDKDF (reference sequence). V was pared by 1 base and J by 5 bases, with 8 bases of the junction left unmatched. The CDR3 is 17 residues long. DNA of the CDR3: TGTGCCACCAGCAGAGCTTGGGGACTAGCGCCAAACAATGAGCAGTTCTTC. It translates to CATSRAWGLAPNNEQFF. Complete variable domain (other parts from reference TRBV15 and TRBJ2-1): DAMVIQNPRYQVTQFGKPVTLSCSQTLNHNVMYWYQQKSSQAPKLLFHYYDKDFNNEADTPDNFQSRRPNTSFCFLDIRSPGLGDTAMYLCATSRAWGLAPNNEQFFGPGTRLTVL.

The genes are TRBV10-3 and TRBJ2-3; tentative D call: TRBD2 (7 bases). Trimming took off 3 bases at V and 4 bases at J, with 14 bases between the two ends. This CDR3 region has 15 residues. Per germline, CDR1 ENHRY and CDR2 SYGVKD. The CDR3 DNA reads TGTGCCATCAGTGAAGGGGGAGGGCCCGCAGATACGCAGTATTTT. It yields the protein CAISEGGGPADTQYF.